This is a list of T cell receptor beta chains from one sample in a study of response to subunit inactivated influenza vaccine. TCRdb analysed the RT-PCR reads with MiXCR anew, one entry per CDR3 protein. The table includes some 850,000 distinct CDR3 sequences, roughly 18% detected once. Sequences were derived from PBMCs from blood, sampled less than 6 days after vaccination. The receptor set was obtained from a man in his fifties who received an inactivated influenza vaccine. The CDR3 runs from the conserved cysteine through the conserved F or W. D genes are given only for firm matches. The size field is filled for only some rows; it gives once, few, many or a size class.

clone_size,j_call,cdr3_length,v_call,d_call,cdr3_aa,cdr3_nt
many,TRBJ1-2,13,TRBV12-3/TRBV12-4,NA,CASSLDHNYGYTF,TGTGCCAGCAGTTTAGATCATAACTATGGCTACACCTTC
NA,TRBJ2-5,15,TRBV9,TRBD2,CASSVEGTSGRTQYF,TGTGCCAGCAGCGTAGAAGGGACTAGCGGGAGGACCCAGTACTTC
few,TRBJ1-5,12,TRBV6-2/TRBV6-3,NA,CASSYLDQPQHF,TGTGCCAGCAGTTACTTAGATCAGCCCCAGCATTTT
many,TRBJ2-7,13,TRBV6-5,TRBD1,CASSYRTGYEQYF,TGTGCCAGCAGTTACCGGACAGGGTACGAGCAGTACTTC
NA,TRBJ1-4,15,TRBV20-1,TRBD1,CSARDRKITNEKLFF,TGCAGTGCGCGGGACAGGAAGATTACTAATGAAAAACTGTTTTTT
few,TRBJ1-6,15,TRBV12-3/TRBV12-4,TRBD1,CASRGTGTGNSPLHF,TGTGCCAGCAGGGGGACCGGGACAGGCAATTCACCCCTCCACTTT
few,TRBJ2-1,15,TRBV7-2,TRBD2,CASSLFSGVYNEQFF,TGTGCCAGCAGCTTATTTAGCGGGGTATACAATGAGCAGTTCTTC
NA,TRBJ2-3,11,TRBV29-1,NA,CSVRRGDTQYF,TGCAGCGTCAGAAGAGGAGATACGCAGTATTTT
many,TRBJ2-1,17,TRBV7-2,NA,CASSPIGVVLQGGEQFF,TGTGCCAGCAGCCCCATCGGCGTTGTCCTCCAGGGTGGTGAGCAGTTCTTC
NA,TRBJ2-7,14,TRBV12-3/TRBV12-4,NA,CASSLVRAHYEQYF,TGTGCCAGCAGTTTAGTCAGGGCCCACTACGAGCAGTACTTC
few,TRBJ2-5,13,TRBV7-2,NA,CASSPQRSETQYF,TGTGCCAGCAGCCCCCAACGATCGGAGACCCAGTACTTC
few,TRBJ2-7,12,TRBV12-3/TRBV12-4,NA,CASSYNRVGQYF,TGTGCCAGCAGCTACAACAGGGTCGGGCAGTACTTC
NA,TRBJ2-1,17,TRBV24-1,TRBD2,CATSDSATSGRADEQFF,TGTGCCACCAGTGATTCTGCGACTAGCGGGAGGGCCGATGAGCAGTTCTTC
many,TRBJ2-3,13,TRBV20-1,TRBD2,CSKPGLLSDTQYF,TGCAGTAAGCCGGGACTACTGTCAGATACGCAGTATTTT
once,TRBJ2-1,17,TRBV7-9,NA,CASSWALGGGDYNEQFF,TGTGCCAGCAGCTGGGCCCTAGGGGGGGGCGACTACAATGAGCAGTTCTTC
few,TRBJ2-3,16,TRBV11-1,NA,CASSHYLKLREDTQYF,TGTGCCAGCAGCCACTACCTGAAGCTCAGGGAAGATACGCAGTATTTT
few,TRBJ1-1,13,TRBV6-6,NA,CASSYPSQGSTIF,TGTGCCAGCAGTTACCCCAGTCAGGGGTCCACGATCTTT
many,TRBJ1-1,11,TRBV12-3/TRBV12-4,NA,CASSFLTEAFF,TGTGCCAGCAGTTTTCTCACTGAAGCTTTCTTT
few,TRBJ2-5,14,TRBV9,TRBD1,CASSVGGTGETQYF,TGTGCCAGCAGCGTAGGCGGGACAGGAGAGACCCAGTACTTC
NA,TRBJ2-1,15,TRBV7-9,TRBD2,CASSLSSGGLNEQFF,TGTGCCAGCAGCTTATCTAGCGGGGGACTAAATGAGCAGTTCTTC
few,TRBJ2-5,15,TRBV7-2,TRBD1,CASSLDPTGQETQYF,TGTGCCAGCAGCTTAGACCCGACAGGGCAGGAGACCCAGTACTTC
NA,TRBJ2-7,14,TRBV20-1,TRBD2,CSARDLAGWFEQYF,TGCAGTGCTAGAGACCTAGCGGGGTGGTTCGAGCAGTACTTC
NA,TRBJ2-1,15,TRBV7-2,TRBD1,CASSFGDRVFSEQFF,TGTGCCAGCAGCTTCGGGGACAGGGTTTTTAGTGAGCAGTTCTTC
few,TRBJ2-1,13,TRBV3-1,NA,CASRLNQGNEQFF,TGTGCCAGCAGACTCAACCAGGGAAATGAGCAGTTCTTC
NA,TRBJ1-1,13,TRBV6-1,NA,CASSEGADTEAFF,TGTGCCAGCAGTGAAGGGGCAGATACTGAAGCTTTCTTT
NA,TRBJ2-7,17,TRBV12-3/TRBV12-4,TRBD2,CASSLTSTSDRSYEQYF,TGTGCCAGCAGTCTCACTTCGACTAGCGATCGTTCCTACGAGCAGTACTTC
few,TRBJ2-1,14,TRBV5-4,NA,CASSLDPQNNEQFF,TGTGCCAGCAGCTTGGATCCGCAGAACAATGAGCAGTTCTTC
NA,TRBJ2-2,16,TRBV20-1,TRBD2,CSALARGGLYTGELFF,TGCAGTGCCCTTGCACGGGGGGGCCTGTACACCGGGGAGCTGTTTTTT
NA,TRBJ2-7,13,TRBV20-1,NA,CSVLGGTAYEQYF,TGCAGTGTTCTAGGGGGGACAGCCTACGAGCAGTACTTC